This T cell receptor (beta chain) stems from a study of CD8+ T cells in alopecia areata. Background on the study: In an open-label trial, patients got 5 to 10 mg tofacitinib twice daily. General observations from the study: Scalp clonality decreased significantly with tofacitinib, and so did expanded CD8+ clones among the top 100.

The sample holds a few counts of this clone. Its antigen is unknown. TCR sequencing used cDNA made by reverse transcription of extracted RNA. Data came from immunoSEQ multiplex PCR; TCRdb stores just in-frame clones and leaves some out. This table holds around 200,000 clones, about 60% found once. Treatment given: oral pan-JAK inhibitor, 5-10 mg twice daily. This CDR3 is built from 14 residues. Germline V gene data show CDR1 as SQVTM and CDR2 as ANQGSEA. V lost 3 bases and J 7 bases, leaving 18 bases between the germline ends. The clonotype comes from a human donor with alopecia areata. The sequencing used CD8+ T cells sorted from blood, collected at week 24, from a patient treated with tofacitinib. The chain links TRBV29-1 to TRBJ1-1; D possibly corresponds to TRBD1 (6 bases). The CDR3 here is CSVDMGGGLLEAFF. The CDR3 coding sequence is TGCAGCGTTGACATGGGGGGCGGGCTACTTGAAGCTTTCTTT.